This T cell receptor (beta chain) was identified during a study of radiation and T cells in renal cell carcinoma. Study-wide findings and caveats: Without pretreatment biopsies, baseline tumor clonotype presence was undetermined. From baseline, blood top tumor clonotypes peaked at 2 weeks post-radiation.

Generated by immunoSEQ multiplex PCR, the TCRdb table keeps only in-frame clones and is missing some. The data contain around 170,000 clones, approximately 90% of them seen just once; the ten biggest clones take up around 11%. Germline V gene lookup returns CDR1 GTSNPN and CDR2 SVGIG (reference sequence). With 7 bases removed from V and 5 bases from J, the gap between germline ends came to 14 bases. The length of the CDR3 is 13 residues. Worth noting for this clone: What it binds is not known.

Time point meaning: blood 4 weeks post-SBRT, at nephrectomy. Sample treatment: 15 Gy SBRT to primary tumor, nephrectomy 4 weeks later. Nephrectomy followed 15 Gy stereotactic body radiation by 4 weeks. The chain links TRBV30 to TRBJ2-2; a weak D match, TRBD2 (5 bases). The sample was blood, taken from a patient whose treatment included radiotherapy and nephrectomy. The clonotype originates from a woman between 45 and 65 years old with renal cell carcinoma. The CDR3 nucleotides are TGTGCCTCAACCCTCCGGGGTACCGGGGAGCTGTTTTTT. Translated, it gives CASTLRGTGELFF.